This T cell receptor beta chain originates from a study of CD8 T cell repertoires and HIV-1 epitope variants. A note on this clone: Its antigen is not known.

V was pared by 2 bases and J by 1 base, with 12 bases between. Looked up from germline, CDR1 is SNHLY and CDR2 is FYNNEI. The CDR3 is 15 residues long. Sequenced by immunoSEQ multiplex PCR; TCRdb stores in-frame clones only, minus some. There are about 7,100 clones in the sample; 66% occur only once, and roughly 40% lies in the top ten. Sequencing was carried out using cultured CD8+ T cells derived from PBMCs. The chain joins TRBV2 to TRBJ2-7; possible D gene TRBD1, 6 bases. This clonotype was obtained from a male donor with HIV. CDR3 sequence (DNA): TGTGCCAGCAGTGAACAGGGGCCGGGTTCCTACGAGCAGTACTTC. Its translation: CASSEQGPGSYEQYF.